A selection of T cell receptor beta chains follows, all from one sample in a study of T cells in Graves' hyperthyroidism and ophthalmopathy. TCRdb called the multiplex PCR reads again in MiXCR, with one record for every CDR3 protein. The sample holds fewer than 650,000 distinct CDR3 sequences, about 15% seen once. Sample: blood. The receptor source for this set is a woman aged 35 to 49 with Graves' hyperthyroidism. Both conserved end residues are part of each CDR3. The D gene is left open where the match is weak. Some rows mark clone size as missing; the rest say once, few, many or name a class of expanded clone.

v_call: TRBV5-1
d_call: TRBD2
j_call: TRBJ2-1
clone_size: .
cdr3_nt: TGCGCCAGCAGTTTGATGGCAGGACTAGCGGGCCTCAATGAGCAGTTCTTC
cdr3_aa: CASSLMAGLAGLNEQFF

v_call: TRBV20-1
d_call: TRBD2
j_call: TRBJ2-3
clone_size: many
cdr3_nt: TGCAGTGCTACCACCGTCGAGCGGGAAGATACAGATACGCAGTATTTT
cdr3_aa: CSATTVEREDTDTQYF

v_call: TRBV7-9
d_call: .
j_call: TRBJ2-1
clone_size: many
cdr3_nt: TGTGCCAGCAGCTTAACTCCGACACGGTTGAATGAGCAGTTCTTC
cdr3_aa: CASSLTPTRLNEQFF

v_call: TRBV28
d_call: TRBD1
j_call: TRBJ2-7
clone_size: many
cdr3_nt: TGTGCCAGCAGCCGGCCCGGACAGGCGAACTACGAGCAGTACTTC
cdr3_aa: CASSRPGQANYEQYF

v_call: TRBV5-8
d_call: TRBD1
j_call: TRBJ2-7
clone_size: many
cdr3_nt: TGTGCCAGCAGCGTCGGGACAGCTTCCTACGAGCAGTACTTC
cdr3_aa: CASSVGTASYEQYF

v_call: TRBV5-4
d_call: .
j_call: TRBJ2-2
clone_size: .
cdr3_nt: TGTGCCAGCAGCTTTTCTAGGGGCACCGGGGAGCTGTTTTTT
cdr3_aa: CASSFSRGTGELFF

v_call: TRBV30
d_call: TRBD2
j_call: TRBJ2-1
clone_size: few
cdr3_nt: TGTGCCTGGAGTATCCCTAGCGGGAAGGGGTTCTTC
cdr3_aa: CAWSIPSGKGFF

v_call: TRBV7-9
d_call: TRBD1
j_call: TRBJ2-1
clone_size: many
cdr3_nt: TGTGCCAGCAGCTTAGAATTGGGACAGGCCTCGGGCAATGAGCAGTTCTTC
cdr3_aa: CASSLELGQASGNEQFF

v_call: TRBV28
d_call: .
j_call: TRBJ2-2
clone_size: many
cdr3_nt: TGTGCCACCGGGACCGCGAACACCGGGGAGCTGTTTTTT
cdr3_aa: CATGTANTGELFF

v_call: TRBV9
d_call: TRBD1
j_call: TRBJ1-2
clone_size: many
cdr3_nt: TGTGCCAGCAGCGCTCGACAGGGCGTAAGGGACTACACCTTC
cdr3_aa: CASSARQGVRDYTF

v_call: TRBV29-1
d_call: .
j_call: TRBJ1-1
clone_size: .
cdr3_nt: TGCAGCGTTTTAGTCGGGGACCTGAACACTGAAGCTTTCTTT
cdr3_aa: CSVLVGDLNTEAFF

v_call: TRBV29-1
d_call: .
j_call: TRBJ2-7
clone_size: many
cdr3_nt: TGCAGCGTTAGTCCGGGATACAGCGGCTCTGGCGAGCAGTACTTC
cdr3_aa: CSVSPGYSGSGEQYF

v_call: TRBV3-1
d_call: TRBD1
j_call: TRBJ1-1
clone_size: many
cdr3_nt: TGTGCCAGCAGCCAATCCCTCGGGACAGGGGCCGCGTTTGGCACTGAAGCTTTCTTT
cdr3_aa: CASSQSLGTGAAFGTEAFF

v_call: TRBV28
d_call: TRBD1
j_call: TRBJ1-6
clone_size: many
cdr3_nt: TGTGCGACAATGGGCGGGACAGGGTACAATTCACCCCTCCACTTT
cdr3_aa: CATMGGTGYNSPLHF

v_call: TRBV5-1
d_call: TRBD2
j_call: TRBJ2-3
clone_size: many
cdr3_nt: TGCGCCAGCAGCGATAACTTAGCGGGACCAGATACGCAGTATTTT
cdr3_aa: CASSDNLAGPDTQYF

v_call: TRBV20-1
d_call: .
j_call: TRBJ1-1
clone_size: .
cdr3_nt: TGCAGTGCTAGAGATCCCCCCCCATCCACTGAAGCTTTCTTT
cdr3_aa: CSARDPPPSTEAFF

v_call: TRBV28
d_call: .
j_call: TRBJ2-7
clone_size: many
cdr3_nt: TGTGCCAGCAGTTGGGCTTGGGGGAAATCAACCTACGAGCAGTACTTC
cdr3_aa: CASSWAWGKSTYEQYF

v_call: TRBV20-1
d_call: TRBD1
j_call: TRBJ2-1
clone_size: many
cdr3_nt: TGCAGTGAGGGCTCGATTGTCGGACAGGGGATTGAGCAGTTCTTC
cdr3_aa: CSEGSIVGQGIEQFF

v_call: TRBV28
d_call: TRBD2
j_call: TRBJ2-7
clone_size: many
cdr3_nt: TGTGCCAGCAGTTCTAGCGGGACGGAGTCCTACGAGCAGTACTTC
cdr3_aa: CASSSSGTESYEQYF

v_call: TRBV19
d_call: TRBD2
j_call: TRBJ2-7
clone_size: .
cdr3_nt: TGTGCCAGTAGTATAAGTTTAAGGACTAGCGGGCCCAGACCCTACGAGCAGTACTTC
cdr3_aa: CASSISLRTSGPRPYEQYF

v_call: TRBV6-1
d_call: TRBD2
j_call: TRBJ2-2
clone_size: few
cdr3_nt: TGTGCCAGCTTTGCTAGCGGTAACACCGGGGAGCTGTTTTTT
cdr3_aa: CASFASGNTGELFF

v_call: TRBV2
d_call: TRBD2
j_call: TRBJ2-3
clone_size: .
cdr3_nt: TGTGCCAGCAGTGAATCTAGCGGGAGGGCCATCGCAGATACGCAGTATTTT
cdr3_aa: CASSESSGRAIADTQYF

v_call: TRBV10-3
d_call: .
j_call: TRBJ2-7
clone_size: few
cdr3_nt: TGTGCCATCAGTGACTTCAACAGGGCTGACAACGAGCAGTACTTC
cdr3_aa: CAISDFNRADNEQYF

v_call: TRBV20-1
d_call: .
j_call: TRBJ1-1
clone_size: .
cdr3_nt: TGCAGTGCCCCTCCCCAGGCAGGGGCCTCCCAAGAAGCTTTCTTT
cdr3_aa: CSAPPQAGASQEAFF

v_call: TRBV20-1
d_call: TRBD2
j_call: TRBJ2-1
clone_size: .
cdr3_nt: TGCAGTGCTAGACACGGGACTAGACGCAATGAGCAGTTCTTC
cdr3_aa: CSARHGTRRNEQFF

v_call: TRBV28
d_call: .
j_call: TRBJ2-7
clone_size: few
cdr3_nt: TGTGCCAGCACATCCGTGTACGAGCAGTACTTC
cdr3_aa: CASTSVYEQYF

v_call: TRBV12-3/TRBV12-4
d_call: .
j_call: TRBJ2-1
clone_size: many
cdr3_nt: TGTGCCAGCAGGGAAGCGGATGCGGCGACGACTGAGCAGTTCTTC
cdr3_aa: CASREADAATTEQFF

v_call: TRBV28
d_call: .
j_call: TRBJ1-5
clone_size: many
cdr3_nt: TGTGCCAGCAGTTTATGGGGTAGCAATCAGCCCCAGCATTTT
cdr3_aa: CASSLWGSNQPQHF

v_call: TRBV7-8
d_call: .
j_call: TRBJ2-7
clone_size: many
cdr3_nt: TGTGCCAGCAGCTTAATAATTTCCTACGAGCAGTACTTC
cdr3_aa: CASSLIISYEQYF

v_call: TRBV28
d_call: .
j_call: TRBJ2-2
clone_size: many
cdr3_nt: TGTGCCAGCAGCCCCCGGGGGGCGGGGACAAGTTTAGTCGGGGAGCTGTTTTTT
cdr3_aa: CASSPRGAGTSLVGELFF

v_call: TRBV10-1
d_call: .
j_call: TRBJ2-5
clone_size: many
cdr3_nt: TGCGCCAGCAGTGATATGACGGATAAAGAGACCCAGTACTTC
cdr3_aa: CASSDMTDKETQYF

v_call: TRBV18
d_call: TRBD1
j_call: TRBJ2-2
clone_size: .
cdr3_nt: TGTGCCAGCTCAACCGGGACAGGTCTCACCGGGGAGCTGTTTTTT
cdr3_aa: CASSTGTGLTGELFF

v_call: TRBV3-1
d_call: .
j_call: TRBJ2-3
clone_size: .
cdr3_nt: TGTGCCAGCAGCCCGACCGGGACCACAGATACGCAGTATTTT
cdr3_aa: CASSPTGTTDTQYF

v_call: TRBV18
d_call: .
j_call: TRBJ2-3
clone_size: many
cdr3_nt: TGTGCCAGCTCACCACTGGAAGCTAGCACAGATACGCAGTATTTT
cdr3_aa: CASSPLEASTDTQYF

v_call: TRBV7-9
d_call: TRBD2
j_call: TRBJ2-1
clone_size: many
cdr3_nt: TGTGCCAGCAGCTTGGCCCCCAGCGGGAGTCCCAATGAGCAGTTCTTC
cdr3_aa: CASSLAPSGSPNEQFF

v_call: TRBV6-1
d_call: .
j_call: TRBJ1-4
clone_size: .
cdr3_nt: TGTGCCAGCAGTGAAAGGGGGGGAGGTGGTCGCGAAAAACTGTTTTTT
cdr3_aa: CASSERGGGGREKLFF

v_call: TRBV29-1
d_call: TRBD1
j_call: TRBJ2-5
clone_size: few
cdr3_nt: TGCAGCGTGGGGACAGGGGGAGAGACCCAGTACTTC
cdr3_aa: CSVGTGGETQYF